This entry lists 9 T cell receptor beta chains sequenced from one sample in a study of T cells expressing NK-cell markers. Reanalyzing the 5' RACE reads, TCRdb keeps one entry per CDR3 protein, without DNA. The listing contains about half a million distinct CDR3 sequences. Material: blood T cells: a sorted CD56 or NKG2C T cell subset, CD4+ or CD8+ T cells, or bulk PBMC T cells (not recorded which). The receptor set was obtained from a woman in her 50s in good health.

The chain combines TRBV18 with TRBJ2-2; no DNA is available, so the TRBD2 call from TCRdb remains unchecked. The CDR3 contains 19 residues. The germline V gene has CDR1 KGHSH and CDR2 LQKENI. The CDR3 protein is CASSPPSMRGRANTGELFF.

This chain uses TRBV6-1 with TRBJ2-5; with no DNA, the TCRdb D assignment of TRBD1 cannot be verified. Germline values: CDR1 MNHNS, CDR2 SASEGT. The CDR3 sequence is 17 residues long. The CDR3 sequence: CASSMARDTSLRETQYF.

The genes are TRBV11-2 and TRBJ2-5; TCRdb designates TRBD1, a call that cannot be tested without DNA. This CDR3 region has 15 residues. CDR1 and CDR2 from the germline V gene are SGHAT and FQNNGV. The CDR3 spells CASSLLTGVTETQYF.

The gene calls are TRBV24-1 and TRBJ1-1. Per the germline V gene, CDR1 is KGHDR and CDR2 is SFDVKD. The CDR3 runs to 15 residues. CDR3 protein: CATSDHPAPNTEAFF.

This rearrangement joins TRBV12-3 or TRBV12-4 to TRBJ2-7; absent DNA, TCRdb's TRBD1 call cannot be checked. CDR3 size: 17 residues. Here the CDR3 reads CASSLRAPGTGNYEQYF.

This chain links TRBV24-1 with TRBJ1-5; TCRdb picks TRBD1, but there is no DNA to check that call. The CDR3 has 13 residues. Germline-derived CDR1 and CDR2 are KGHDR and SFDVKD. CDR3 sequence: CATAGTANQPQHF.

The chain employs TRBV12-3 or TRBV12-4 and TRBJ2-1; the D call from TCRdb, TRBD1, cannot be confirmed without DNA. The CDR3 covers 12 residues. The CDR3 loop is CASTPRVREQFF.

The chain combines TRBV11-2 with TRBJ2-7; TCRdb's D call of TRBD1 is untestable without DNA. The CDR3 is 15 amino acids. Germline V gene sequence: CDR1 SGHAT, CDR2 FQNNGV. CDR3 residues: CASSYLRGTAYEQYF.

The V and J genes are TRBV2 and TRBJ2-1; with no DNA, the TCRdb D assignment of TRBD2 cannot be verified. Germline V gives CDR1 SNHLY, CDR2 FYNNEI. CDR3 length equals 14 residues. CDR3 protein: CASRGGLAINEQFF.